Each of the 28 T cell receptor beta chains below was sequenced from the same sample in a study of graft-versus-host responses after intestinal transplantation. The data were produced by immunoSEQ multiplex PCR, yet TCRdb's version contains in-frame clones alone and is incomplete. Here the sample spans fewer than 25,000 clones, around 81% being singletons. Graft-derived tissue was subjected to processing to liberate intraepithelial and lamina propria lymphocytes. The material was ileum tissue, obtained 12 days after intestinal transplant. Receptors were obtained from a human patient who received an intestinal transplant, so some T cells may come from the graft donor.

The chain has TRBV13 and TRBJ1-2; 9 bases are a match to TRBD1. The V gene end was trimmed by 0 bases and the J gene end by 3 bases; junction bases not matched to a gene: 20. The CDR3 has 21 residues. In germline, CDR1 is PRHDT, CDR2 FYEKMQ (reference sequence). The CDR3 loop reads CASSLGLPGADRGRVYYGYTF. The CDR3 DNA sequence: TGTGCCAGCAGCTTAGGCCTTCCGGGAGCGGACAGGGGAAGGGTGTACTATGGCTACACCTTC.

The rearrangement uses TRBV5-1 and TRBJ2-1; a possible D gene is TRBD2 (6 bases). Germline V gene lookup returns CDR1 SGHRS and CDR2 YFSETQ. V was shortened by 0 bases and J by 8 bases, with 12 bases between the two germline ends. CDR3 length: 14 residues. Here the CDR3 reads CASSLDGTFDEQFF. CDR3 nucleotide sequence: TGCGCCAGCAGCTTGGACGGGACTTTCGATGAGCAGTTCTTC.

This chain joins TRBV25-1 and TRBJ1-6; 7 bases are a match to TRBD1. Germline loops: CDR1 MGHDK, CDR2 SYGVNS. The CDR3 sequence is 13 residues long. V lost 3 bases to trimming and J lost 13 bases; unmatched junction nucleotides: 6. CDR3 DNA sequence: TGTGCCAGCAGTGATTCCAGGGGGTTGCCCCTCCACTTT. Translated: CASSDSRGLPLHF.

This chain uses TRBV6-5 with TRBJ1-2, with D possibly matching TRBD1 (6 bases). V was shortened by 4 bases and J by 4 bases, with 13 bases between the two germline ends. CDR3 size: 14 residues. Germline V gene sequence: CDR1 MNHEY, CDR2 SVGAGI. The CDR3 region is CASSWGGGGYGYTF. The CDR3 nucleotides are TGTGCCAGCAGTTGGGGGGGCGGGGGCTATGGCTACACCTTC.

The CDR3 sequence: CASSEPGNTGELFF. In DNA form, the CDR3 reads TGTGCCAGCAGTGAACCAGGGAACACCGGGGAGCTGTTTTTT. The chain employs TRBV2 and TRBJ2-2; no clear D gene. The CDR3 is 14 residues long. Trimming removed 2 bases from V and 1 base from J, with 5 bases in between. The germline CDR1 and CDR2 sequences are SNHLY and FYNNEI.

This clone appeared a few times. Here the CDR3 reads CASSGHNEQFF. CDR3 in DNA: TGTGCCAGCAGCGGCCACAATGAGCAGTTCTTC. The chain employs TRBV21-1 and TRBJ2-1; the table's D call, TRBD1, was not checked against the DNA. TRBV21-1 is recorded as a pseudogene. This CDR3 contains 11 residues.

The chain joins TRBV6-1 to TRBJ1-1; maybe TRBD1 (5 bases). Trimming took off 7 bases at V and 5 bases at J, with 20 bases between the two ends. The germline gives CDR1 MNHNS, CDR2 SASEGT. The CDR3 totals 15 residues. Here the CDR3 DNA reads TGTGCCAGCACCCACACGGACCCTCGGGGGACTGAAGCTTTCTTT. It encodes CASTHTDPRGTEAFF.

V usage is TRBV18 and J usage is TRBJ1-1; 10 bases agree with TRBD1. The CDR3 has 14 residues. Germline CDR1 is KGHSH and CDR2 is LQKENI. Losses at the gene ends were 3 bases for V and 6 bases for J; bases not matched to a gene: 4. CDR3 in amino acids: CASSPGQGFSEAFF. For the CDR3, the DNA is TGTGCCAGCTCACCGGGACAGGGGTTCTCTGAAGCTTTCTTT.

The genes are TRBV5-1 and TRBJ1-2, with D unclear. The V gene's germline CDR1 is SGHRS and CDR2 YFSETQ. CDR3 length: 14 residues. Between the trimmed V and J ends, which lost 0 bases and 4 bases, there was a span of 10 bases. The CDR3 reads CASSLASGTYGYTF. Written as DNA, the CDR3 is TGCGCCAGCAGCTTGGCCTCAGGAACCTATGGCTACACCTTC. Full variable domain (outside the CDR3, taken from reference TRBV5-1 and TRBJ1-2): KAGVTQTPRYLIKTRGQQVTLSCSPISGHRSVSWYQQTPGQGLQFLFEYFSETQRNKGNFPGRFSGRQFSNSRSEMNVSTLELGDSALYLCASSLASGTYGYTFGSGTRLTVV.

The rearrangement joins TRBV19 to TRBJ2-5; D might be TRBD2 (5 bases). The CDR3 is 14 residues long. V lost 6 bases, J lost 3 bases, and 14 bases lay in between. The V gene's germline CDR1 is LNHDA and CDR2 SQIVND (reference sequence). The CDR3 loop reads CASSRRGSEETQYF. CDR3 nucleotides: TGTGCCAGTAGCCGACGAGGGTCGGAAGAGACCCAGTACTTC. The whole variable domain, filled in from reference TRBV19 and TRBJ2-5, reads DGGITQSPKYLFRKEGQNVTLSCEQNLNHDAMYWYRQDPGQGLRLIYYSQIVNDFQKGDIAEGYSVSREKKESFPLTVTSAQKNPTAFYLCASSRRGSEETQYFGPGTRLLVL.

This chain links TRBV27 with TRBJ2-7; 9 nucleotides match TRBD1. This CDR3 comprises 14 residues. Germline V CDR1 and CDR2: MNHEY, SMNVEV (reference sequence). With 2 bases clipped from V and 3 bases from J, the junction kept 2 bases outside the gene matches. The CDR3 protein is CASSLRDRDYEQYF. For the CDR3, the DNA is TGTGCCAGCAGTTTAAGGGACAGGGACTACGAGCAGTACTTC.

This clone appeared once. Written as DNA, the CDR3 is TGCGCCAGCAGCCTCCGGTTGGCGGGGGGCCTTGAGCAGTTCTTC. Translation: CASSLRLAGGLEQFF. The chain is built from TRBV5-1 and TRBJ2-1, with TRBD2 identical over 8 bases. V dropped 4 bases and J dropped 9; count of bases not matched to a gene: 12. Per germline, CDR1 SGHRS and CDR2 YFSETQ. The CDR3 loop spans 15 amino acids.

The CDR3 loop is CASSFGGYLETQYF. CDR3 nucleotides: TGTGCCAGCAGCTTTGGGGGGTACCTAGAGACCCAGTACTTC. The chain couples TRBV5-4 to TRBJ2-5; D may be TRBD2 (6 bases). The germline gives CDR1 SGHNT, CDR2 YYREEE (reference sequence). The CDR3 loop spans 14 amino acids. The V and J ends lost 2 bases and 4 bases respectively, with 12 bases between them.

This chain uses TRBV6-5 with TRBJ1-4; 9 bases line up with TRBD1. The V segment lost 6 bases and the J segment 8 bases; nucleotides outside the gene matches: 7. The CDR3 sequence is 14 residues long. CDR1 is MNHEY, CDR2 SVGAGI, per germline. In nucleotides, the CDR3 is TGTGCCAGCAGACTACAGGGGGCTTGGGAAAAACTGTTTTTT. The encoded protein is CASRLQGAWEKLFF.

This clone was observed once. V usage is TRBV6-5 and J usage is TRBJ1-3; tentative D call: TRBD1 (6 bases). The CDR3 sequence is 15 residues long. CDR1 and CDR2 from the germline V gene are MNHEY and SVGAGI. Between the trimmed V and J ends, which lost 2 bases and 0 bases, there was a span of 8 bases. DNA of the CDR3: TGTGCCAGCAGTTACGACAGGTACTCTGGAAACACCATATATTTT. It yields the protein CASSYDRYSGNTIYF.

This sequence joins TRBV7-8 and TRBJ2-5, with a tentative D call TRBD2 (6 bases). Between the trimmed V and J ends, which lost 2 bases and 2 bases, there was a span of 18 bases. Germline CDR1 is SGHVS and CDR2 is FQNEAQ. The CDR3 sequence is 17 residues long. CDR3: CASSLSKKGTFQETQYF. In DNA form, the CDR3 reads TGTGCCAGCAGCTTATCTAAAAAAGGGACTTTTCAAGAGACCCAGTACTTC.

V and J are TRBV5-1 and TRBJ2-3; 8 nucleotides align to TRBD1. CDR1 is SGHRS, CDR2 YFSETQ, per germline. V lost 0 bases and J lost 5; bases outside the gene matches: 5. The CDR3 extends over 15 amino acids. CDR3 nucleotide sequence: TGCGCCAGCAGCTTGGAACTGACAGGGGAAGATACGCAGTATTTT. It codes for CASSLELTGEDTQYF.

The CDR3 region has the DNA TGTGCCAGTAGTACCGGGACAGGTGAAGCTTTCTTT. Translating it yields CASSTGTGEAFF. This chain uses TRBV19 with TRBJ1-1; 8 bases line up with TRBD1. With V trimmed by 4 bases and J by 7 bases, 2 bases remained unmatched. CDR1 is LNHDA, CDR2 SQIVND, per germline (reference sequence). The CDR3 loop spans 12 amino acids.

The chain couples TRBV5-4 to TRBJ1-2, with 8 nucleotides matching TRBD1. Germline V CDR1 and CDR2: SGHNT, YYREEE (reference sequence). Germline trimming cut 3 bases from V and 6 bases from J; bases unmatched to any gene: 7. This CDR3 is built from 14 residues. Here the CDR3 reads CASSSRQGMDGYTF. CDR3 sequence (DNA): TGTGCCAGCAGCTCTCGACAGGGGATGGATGGCTACACCTTC.

The rearrangement joins TRBV7-9 to TRBJ2-7; D might be TRBD2 (6 bases). The germline CDR1 and CDR2 sequences are SEHNR and FQNEAQ (reference sequence). This CDR3 has 14 residues. V was clipped by 5 bases and J by 1 base, with 12 bases between them. This CDR3 reads CASSPGLQSYEQYF. The CDR3 coding sequence is TGTGCCAGCAGCCCTGGACTACAGTCCTACGAGCAGTACTTC.

The chain combines TRBV2 with TRBJ1-2; no firm D call. The germline V gene has CDR1 SNHLY and CDR2 FYNNEI. Trimming took off 1 base at V and 4 bases at J, with 10 bases between the two ends. The CDR3 contains 14 residues. The CDR3 sequence: CASSEGTEGYGYTF. In nucleotides, the CDR3 is TGTGCCAGCAGTGAAGGGACGGAGGGCTATGGCTACACCTTC. The whole variable domain, filled in from reference TRBV2 and TRBJ1-2, reads EPEVTQTPSHQVTQMGQEVILRCVPISNHLYFYWYRQILGQKVEFLVSFYNNEISEKSEIFDDQFSVERPDGSNFTLKIRSTKLEDSAMYFCASSEGTEGYGYTFGSGTRLTVV.

The chain uses TRBV7-9 and TRBJ2-7, with TRBD1 matching over 9 bases. This CDR3 region has 16 residues. The V segment lost 1 base and the J segment 4 bases; nucleotides outside the gene matches: 8. Looked up from germline, CDR1 is SEHNR and CDR2 is FQNEAQ (reference sequence). DNA of the CDR3: TGTGCCAGCAGCTTAGGGACAGGGGCAAAGGCGTACGAGCAGTACTTC. Residues: CASSLGTGAKAYEQYF.

This clone was picked up a small number of times. This chain uses TRBV10-2 with TRBJ1-2; the D gene is possibly TRBD1 (6 bases). The V gene's germline CDR1 is WSHSY and CDR2 SAAADI. This CDR3 has 15 amino acids. Trimming removed 3 bases at V and 6 bases at J, with 17 bases between. The CDR3 coding sequence is TGCGCCAGCAGTGAAGGGGGGGGTAGCTGGGATGGCTACACCTTC. As protein: CASSEGGGSWDGYTF.

In its sample, this clone was seen a few times. The rearrangement uses TRBV4-1 and TRBJ1-1; tentative D call: TRBD1 (5 bases). The germline V gene has CDR1 MGHRA and CDR2 YSYEKL. There are 15 residues in the CDR3. Trimming pared 1 base from V and 7 bases from J, leaving 16 bases between. This chain's CDR3 is CASSQGGGDWGEAFF. CDR3 nucleotide sequence: TGCGCCAGCAGCCAAGGTGGCGGGGACTGGGGTGAAGCTTTCTTT.

The chain employs TRBV18 and TRBJ2-7; the D is unclear. The CDR3 sequence is 13 residues long. V lost 3 bases and J 3 bases, leaving 9 bases between the germline ends. Germline CDR1 and CDR2: KGHSH and LQKENI. The chain's CDR3 is CASSPSLDYEQYF. The CDR3 DNA reads TGTGCCAGCTCACCGTCCCTAGACTACGAGCAGTACTTC.

The chain joins TRBV18 to TRBJ2-7, with D possibly TRBD2 on 6 matching bases. With 3 bases removed from V and 2 bases from J, the gap between germline ends came to 14 bases. The CDR3 spans 15 residues. Per the germline V gene, CDR1 is KGHSH and CDR2 is LQKENI. CDR3 region: CASSPQGTLTYEQYF. CDR3 DNA sequence: TGTGCCAGCTCACCCCAAGGGACTCTAACCTACGAGCAGTACTTC. Filled out from reference TRBV18 and TRBJ2-7, the complete variable domain reads NAGVMQNPRHLVRRRGQEARLRCSPMKGHSHVYWYRQLPEEGLKFMVYLQKENIIDESGMPKERFSAEFPKEGPSILRIQQVVRGDSAAYFCASSPQGTLTYEQYFGPGTRLTVT.

The rearrangement joins TRBV2 to TRBJ2-5, with D tentatively TRBD2 (5 bases). Germline values: CDR1 SNHLY, CDR2 FYNNEI. The length of the CDR3 is 12 residues. The V gene lost 5 bases and the J gene lost 5 bases, with 9 bases spanning the gap. The CDR3 is CASSWRWETQYF. In DNA form, the CDR3 reads TGTGCCAGCAGTTGGAGGTGGGAGACCCAGTACTTC.

In its sample, this clone ranks as medium-sized. The V and J genes are TRBV19 and TRBJ1-5, with D possibly TRBD1 on 5 matching bases. Germline V CDR1 and CDR2: LNHDA, SQIVND (reference sequence). The CDR3 is made up of 16 amino acids. Trimming took 3 bases from V and 3 from J, leaving 15 bases between them. The CDR3 region has the DNA TGTGCCAGTAGTATGCATGATGGGGGGTTCAATCAGCCCCAGCATTTT. Its protein product is CASSMHDGGFNQPQHF.